One sample yielded the 18 T cell receptor beta chains listed below, sequenced in a study of Graves' ophthalmopathy and Graves' hyperthyroidism. Amplification targeted the TCR beta CDR3 regions, with RNA transcripts as the source material. First-round RT-PCR employed HTBI primers, with a second-round multiplex PCR after it. TCRdb processed the multiplex PCR reads anew with MiXCR; each CDR3 protein has one entry. The sample shows approximately 540,000 distinct CDR3 sequences, roughly 40% of them seen only once. The material sequenced was peripheral blood or thyroid tissue (not recorded which). Source of these receptors: an adult man with Graves' hyperthyroidism.

Many counts were recorded for this clonotype. The chain is built from TRBV10-3 and TRBJ2-7, with 8 bases lining up with TRBD1. The CDR3 loop spans 13 amino acids. Losses at the gene ends were 6 bases for V and 5 bases for J; bases not matched to a gene: 6. The germline gives CDR1 ENHRY, CDR2 SYGVKD. The CDR3 coding sequence is TGTGCCATCAGAGGACAGGGCATAAACGAGCAGTACTTC. Translated: CAIRGQGINEQYF.

This clonotype was recorded a few times. This chain connects TRBV7-9 to TRBJ2-1, with 8 bases fitting TRBD2. Germline loops: CDR1 SEHNR, CDR2 FQNEAQ (reference sequence). This CDR3 is 16 amino acids long. V lost 5 bases, J lost 5 bases, and 11 bases stayed unmatched. CDR3 in amino acids: CASSPAGLGVHNEQFF. The CDR3 bases are TGTGCCAGCAGCCCCGCGGGACTAGGGGTGCACAATGAGCAGTTCTTC.

The sample holds many counts of this clonotype. The chain is built from TRBV6-2 or TRBV6-3 and TRBJ2-7; possibly TRBD2 for D (5 bases). CDR3 size: 11 residues. V lost 9 bases and J 6 bases, leaving 12 bases between the germline ends. Germline CDR1 is MNHEY and CDR2 is SVGEGT. CDR3 sequence reads: CASAFGVEQYF. CDR3 nucleotide sequence: TGTGCCAGTGCCTTCGGGGTCGAGCAGTACTTC.

CDR3 sequence (DNA): TGTGCCAGCAGTTACTCGACATGGACAGGTGAAGCTTTCTTT. It yields the protein CASSYSTWTGEAFF. This sequence joins TRBV6-5 and TRBJ1-1; TRBD1 matches at 7 bases. Per the germline V gene, CDR1 is MNHEY and CDR2 is SVGAGI. V was pared by 0 bases and J by 7 bases, with 5 bases of the junction left unmatched. This CDR3 region has 14 residues.

This clonotype was observed once. A much larger clonotype is one base distant, so this may be a read error. The chain carries TRBV29-1 and TRBJ2-7; TRBD1 matches 7 bases. Germline trimming cut 7 bases from V and 6 bases from J; bases unmatched to any gene: 12. Germline V gene lookup returns CDR1 SQVTM and CDR2 ANQGSEA. CDR3 length equals 13 residues. The CDR3 DNA reads TGCAGCGGGGGGACAGTCGGCCGGGCCGAGCAGTACTTC. This sequence encodes CSGGTVGRAEQYF.

The sample holds a few counts of this clonotype. The CDR3 spells CASSLGGQGLSTEAFF. In nucleotides, the CDR3 is TGTGCCAGCAGCTTGGGGGGACAGGGGCTAAGCACTGAAGCTTTCTTT. The chain carries TRBV5-5 and TRBJ1-1, with TRBD1 identical over 10 bases. The CDR3 length is 16 residues. The trim removed 0 bases at V and 4 bases at J, leaving 6 bases unmatched. Germline V gene lookup returns CDR1 SGHKS and CDR2 YYEKEE (reference sequence). The variable domain in full, with the rest retrieved from reference TRBV5-5 and TRBJ1-1, is DAGVTQSPTHLIKTRGQQVTLRCSPISGHKSVSWYQQVLGQGPQFIFQYYEKEERGRGNFPDRFSARQFPNYSSELNVNALLLGDSALYLCASSLGGQGLSTEAFFGQGTRLTVV.

There are many counts of this clonotype. This sequence joins TRBV5-6 and TRBJ1-2, with D possibly TRBD1 on 6 matching bases. Trimming shortened V by 0 bases and J by 11 bases, and 14 bases separated the two germline ends. The V gene's germline CDR1 is SGHDT and CDR2 YYEEEE. The CDR3 spans 13 residues. The CDR3 reads CASSLAGAGVYTF. For the CDR3, the DNA is TGTGCCAGCAGCTTGGCGGGAGCAGGGGTTTACACCTTC.

The CDR3 region is CATSRDRAGGRANVLTF. CDR3 DNA sequence: TGTGCCACCAGCAGAGATAGGGCAGGGGGGAGGGCCAACGTCCTGACTTTC. This sequence joins TRBV15 and TRBJ2-6; D is perhaps TRBD1 (7 bases). CDR1 is LNHNV, CDR2 YYDKDF, per germline (reference sequence). With 0 bases removed from V and 5 bases from J, the gap between germline ends came to 14 bases. This CDR3 spans 17 amino acids.

The chain has TRBV10-3 and TRBJ2-7, with 8 bases aligning to TRBD2. The CDR3 loop spans 12 amino acids. The ends lost 6 bases at V and 11 bases at J; junction bases unmatched: 9. Per germline, CDR1 ENHRY and CDR2 SYGVKD. The CDR3 protein is CAISGGAWEKYF. The CDR3 DNA is TGTGCCATCAGCGGGGGGGCCTGGGAGAAGTACTTC.

This clonotype was seen only a few times. The rearrangement links TRBV4-2 to TRBJ1-1; TRBD1 aligns across 8 bases. The CDR3 is 16 amino acids. V dropped 1 base and J dropped 1; count of bases not matched to a gene: 5. The germline V gene has CDR1 LGHNA and CDR2 YNFKEQ. Written as DNA, the CDR3 is TGTGCCAGCAGCCAAGCGGTGGACAGGGCGAACACTGAAGCTTTCTTT. Amino acids: CASSQAVDRANTEAFF.

This clonotype was seen a handful of times. The V call is TRBV14, the J call TRBJ1-1, with unresolved D. The CDR3 has 11 amino acids. The V end lost 0 bases, the J end lost 10 bases, and 6 bases lay between the germline ends. The germline V gene encodes CDR1 SGHDN and CDR2 FVKESK. Written as DNA, the CDR3 is TGTGCCAGCAGCCAAGATGTGAGAGCTTTCTTT. This encodes CASSQDVRAFF.

Many counts were recorded for this clonotype. V and J are TRBV10-3 and TRBJ2-7; D ambiguous. Germline CDR1 reads ENHRY; CDR2 reads SYGVKD. With 4 bases removed from V and 0 bases from J, the gap between germline ends came to 10 bases. The CDR3 length is 14 residues. CDR3 nucleotide sequence: TGTGCCATCAGTGTTCGGGTAGACTCCTACGAGCAGTACTTC. Translation gives CAISVRVDSYEQYF.

This sequence joins TRBV7-3 and TRBJ2-2, with 9 bases identical to TRBD1. The CDR3 sequence is 15 residues long. V lost 3 bases to trimming and J lost 7 bases; unmatched junction nucleotides: 6. CDR1 and CDR2 (germline): SGHTA, FQGTGA. CDR3 sequence reads: CASSFPGTGIGELFF. CDR3 sequence (DNA): TGTGCCAGCAGCTTCCCTGGGACAGGGATCGGGGAGCTGTTTTTT.

This clonotype has at least ten counts. This chain joins TRBV5-1 and TRBJ1-6, with 7 bases that match TRBD1. Germline V gives CDR1 SGHRS, CDR2 YFSETQ. Trimming cost V 0 bases and J 14 bases; bases outside gene matches: 8. The CDR3 length is 14 residues. CDR3 DNA: TGCGCCAGCAGCTTGGCGGACAGGACGGGGTCCCTCCACTTT. Protein product: CASSLADRTGSLHF.

This clonotype was detected many times. The rearrangement joins TRBV6-5 to TRBJ2-7; 7 bases are shared with TRBD1. The J segment lost 4 bases and the V segment lost 0 bases, leaving 3 bases of the junction unmatched. This CDR3 has 14 residues. Germline CDR1 reads MNHEY; CDR2 reads SVGAGI. The CDR3 is CASSYSGTDYEQYF. In DNA form, the CDR3 reads TGTGCCAGCAGTTACTCGGGGACAGATTACGAGCAGTACTTC.

This clonotype has a count of ten or more. The genes are TRBV12-3 or TRBV12-4 and TRBJ2-5, with TRBD2 matching 12 bases. With V trimmed by 4 bases and J by 2 bases, 2 bases remained unmatched. This CDR3 contains 15 residues. CDR3 sequence reads: CASSYLAGGQETQYF. The CDR3 bases are TGTGCCAGCAGTTATCTAGCGGGAGGGCAAGAGACCCAGTACTTC.

Only one count was recorded for this clonotype. One junction end disagrees with the germline gene, perhaps due to a read error. The rearrangement links TRBV2 to TRBJ1-2; TRBD1 might be the D (5 bases). Per germline, CDR1 SNHLY and CDR2 FYNNEI. This CDR3 has 13 amino acids. The CDR3 sequence is CTSSSGQSYGYTF. The CDR3 DNA is TGTACCAGCAGCTCAGGGCAGAGTTATGGCTACACCTTC.

A remark on this clonotype: One base away lies a much larger clone, so this may be a sequencing read error. As the CDR3 is not closed by the conserved phenylalanine or tryptophan, this likely results from a read error. The rearrangement uses TRBV2 and TRBJ1-2; possible D gene TRBD1, 5 bases. CDR1 and CDR2 (germline): SNHLY, FYNNEI. This CDR3 spans 11 amino acids. V was cut by 3 bases and J by 7 bases, with 6 bases left in between. CDR3 protein: CASSDGGGYTL. The CDR3 DNA follows: TGTGCCAGCAGTGACGGGGGTGGCTACACCCTC.